The 17 T cell receptor beta chains below all came from one sample that was sequenced in a study of shared clonotypes between healthy human individuals. TCRdb keeps only in-frame clones here, not all; method: immunoSEQ multiplex PCR. The sample has roughly 1 million clones; around four fifths are singletons. Sequenced: memory CD4+ T cells sorted from blood. The subset: CD45RA-negative fraction. These receptors were taken from a man between 18 and 35 years old in good health.

The chain has TRBV28 and TRBJ1-3; 12 bases fit TRBD1. This CDR3 region has 16 residues. Looked up from germline, CDR1 is MDHEN and CDR2 is SYDVKM. V trimming: 6 bases; J trimming: 3 bases; junction bases outside the gene matches: 6. CDR3 residues: CASSRDRGHYGNTIYF. DNA for the CDR3: TGTGCCAGCAGCAGGGACAGGGGGCATTATGGAAACACCATATATTTT. The whole variable domain, filled in from reference TRBV28 and TRBJ1-3, reads DVKVTQSSRYLVKRTGEKVFLECVQDMDHENMFWYRQDPGLGLRLIYFSYDVKMKEKGDIPEGYSVSREKKERFSLILESASTNQTSMYLCASSRDRGHYGNTIYFGEGSWLTVV.

This clone was recorded once. J is TRBJ2-7 and V is TRBV7-8; D ambiguous. Germline V gene data show CDR1 as SGHVS and CDR2 as FQNEAQ. The CDR3 sequence is 13 residues long. The V and J ends lost 8 bases and 2 bases respectively, with 13 bases between them. This CDR3 reads CASGPRATYEQYF. As DNA, the CDR3 is TGTGCCAGCGGACCTCGGGCCACCTACGAGCAGTACTTC.

The gene calls are TRBV7-6 and TRBJ2-3; no clear D gene. The CDR3 contains 14 residues. Germline V lookup: CDR1 SGHVS, CDR2 FNYEAQ. V dropped 5 bases and J dropped 1 base, with 10 bases sitting between them. Written as DNA, the CDR3 is TGTGCCAGCAGCCCCTCTGGGGGCACAGATACGCAGTATTTT. Translation: CASSPSGGTDTQYF. Full variable domain (outside the CDR3, taken from reference TRBV7-6 and TRBJ2-3): GAGVSQSPRYKVTKRGQDVALRCDPISGHVSLYWYRQALGQGPEFLTYFNYEAQQDKSGLPNDRFSAERPEGSISTLTIQRTEQRDSAMYRCASSPSGGTDTQYFGPGTRLTVL.

In DNA form, the CDR3 reads TGTGCCAGCAGCCCGGGGGGGGCAGGGAAGTCTGAAGCTTTCTTT. Its protein is CASSPGGAGKSEAFF. The rearrangement joins TRBV7-2 to TRBJ1-1; perhaps TRBD1 as D (6 bases). There are 15 residues in the CDR3. The germline V and J ends were trimmed by 5 bases and 6 bases, with 19 bases remaining between them. The germline gives CDR1 SGHTA, CDR2 FQGNSA.

The rearrangement links TRBV4-1 to TRBJ2-3; weak D call: TRBD2 (6 bases). The germline V gene encodes CDR1 MGHRA and CDR2 YSYEKL. V lost 3 bases and J lost 1, with 17 bases in between. This CDR3 is built from 17 residues. As DNA, the CDR3 is TGCGCCAGCAGCCAGGGAGCCGGCGGGGCCCGCACAGATACGCAGTATTTT. Protein sequence: CASSQGAGGARTDTQYF.

The rearrangement joins TRBV19 to TRBJ2-7; unclear D gene. The CDR3 length is 13 residues. The germline V gene has CDR1 LNHDA and CDR2 SQIVND (reference sequence). The V gene lost 5 bases and the J gene lost 7 bases, with 15 bases spanning the gap. CDR3 amino acids: CASSGDPVTEQYF. CDR3 DNA: TGTGCCAGTAGTGGAGATCCGGTTACAGAGCAGTACTTC. Together with reference TRBV19 and TRBJ2-7, the CDR3 gives the full variable domain: DGGITQSPKYLFRKEGQNVTLSCEQNLNHDAMYWYRQDPGQGLRLIYYSQIVNDFQKGDIAEGYSVSREKKESFPLTVTSAQKNPTAFYLCASSGDPVTEQYFGPGTRLTVT.

This clone was picked up many times. In the same sample, other DNA sequences code for this CDR3. CDR3 residues: CASSLDPFSTDTQYF. In nucleotides, the CDR3 is TGTGCCAGCAGCCTCGACCCGTTCAGCACAGATACGCAGTATTTT. The rearrangement joins TRBV5-4 to TRBJ2-3; no reliable D call. V shed 4 bases and J shed 0 bases, with 12 bases lying between them. Germline CDR1 is SGHNT and CDR2 is YYREEE (reference sequence). The CDR3 sequence is 15 residues long.

The J gene is TRBJ2-7, the V gene TRBV27, with 11 bases that match TRBD1. The CDR3 spans 16 residues. V was pared by 5 bases and J by 2 bases, with 8 bases of the junction left unmatched. Germline values: CDR1 MNHEY, CDR2 SMNVEV (reference sequence). The CDR3 bases are TGTGCCAGCAGTCCGGTCGGGACAGGGGGGGCCTACGAGCAGTACTTC. Translated: CASSPVGTGGAYEQYF.

Notes on this clone: The same CDR3 is also encoded by other DNA sequences in this sample. The genes are TRBV28 and TRBJ2-7; the match to TRBD1 covers 7 bases. CDR3 length equals 13 residues. The V gene's germline CDR1 is MDHEN and CDR2 SYDVKM. Trimming removed 5 bases from V and 3 bases from J; junction bases left unmatched: 4. CDR3 protein: CASSRYRGYEQYF. In DNA, the CDR3 is TGTGCCAGCAGTAGGTACAGGGGCTACGAGCAGTACTTC.

This chain joins TRBV7-2 and TRBJ2-5; TRBD2 aligns across 14 bases. After removal of 6 bases from V and 2 bases from J, the junction contained 2 bases not matched to a gene. The CDR3 totals 15 residues. From germline, CDR1 is SGHTA and CDR2 FQGNSA. The CDR3 coding sequence is TGTGCCAGCAGTCGACTAGCGGGGGGGCAAGAGACCCAGTACTTC. This translates into CASSRLAGGQETQYF.

This clone was detected once. Other nucleotide sequences in the sample specify the same CDR3. The rearrangement joins TRBV5-4 to TRBJ2-2; the D is unclear. The germline V gene encodes CDR1 SGHNT and CDR2 YYREEE (reference sequence). The V end lost 1 base, the J end lost 1 base, and 11 bases lay between the germline ends. CDR3 length: 16 residues. CDR3 nucleotides: TGTGCCAGCAGCTTGAGAACACCGGGGAACACCGGGGAGCTGTTTTTT. This sequence encodes CASSLRTPGNTGELFF.

For this clone: The junction and the germline gene differ at one end; a read error may be behind it. J is TRBJ2-7 and V is TRBV7-2, with 9 bases identical to TRBD2. The CDR3 has 16 residues. Germline lookup yields CDR1 SGHTA and CDR2 FQGNSA. In nucleotides, the CDR3 is TGTGCCAGCAGCATAGCAGGACTAGCGAGTTCCTACGAGCAGTACTTC. Amino acids: CASSIAGLASSYEQYF.

The chain combines TRBV28 with TRBJ2-1, with D maybe TRBD2 (7 bases). From germline, CDR1 is MDHEN and CDR2 SYDVKM. V dropped 5 bases and J dropped 0 bases, with 11 bases sitting between them. The CDR3 has 15 amino acids. The CDR3 nucleotides read TGTGCCAGCAGTCTCGCGGGGGCCTCCTACAATGAGCAGTTCTTC. Amino acids: CASSLAGASYNEQFF. The variable domain in full, with the rest retrieved from reference TRBV28 and TRBJ2-1, is DVKVTQSSRYLVKRTGEKVFLECVQDMDHENMFWYRQDPGLGLRLIYFSYDVKMKEKGDIPEGYSVSREKKERFSLILESASTNQTSMYLCASSLAGASYNEQFFGPGTRLTVL.

This clone has at least ten counts. J is TRBJ2-5 and V is TRBV30; D possibly corresponds to TRBD1 (5 bases). From germline, CDR1 is GTSNPN and CDR2 SVGIG (reference sequence). The CDR3 loop spans 13 amino acids. Trimming removed 3 bases from V and 1 base from J, with 9 bases in between. The CDR3 is CAWSRQIQETQYF. Written as DNA, the CDR3 is TGTGCCTGGAGCCGACAGATCCAAGAGACCCAGTACTTC.

The rearrangement links TRBV21-1 to TRBJ1-5; no check of the table's D call, TRBD1, against the DNA was made. TRBV21-1 is termed a pseudogene. The CDR3 runs 15 residues. The CDR3 protein is CASSLGRYSNQPQHF. The DNA for the CDR3 is TGTGCCAGCAGCCTTGGCAGGTATAGCAATCAGCCCCAGCATTTT.

This sequence joins TRBV5-6 and TRBJ2-1; 8 nucleotides align to TRBD2. This CDR3 has 14 amino acids. V dropped 3 bases and J dropped 6; count of bases not matched to a gene: 5. The V gene's germline CDR1 is SGHDT and CDR2 YYEEEE. CDR3 region: CASSSGTRVNEQFF. The CDR3 nucleotides are TGTGCCAGCAGCTCGGGGACTAGGGTCAATGAGCAGTTCTTC.

This clone was detected a few times. V gene TRBV5-1 combines with J gene TRBJ2-2, with D perhaps TRBD1 (6 bases). The CDR3 length is 15 residues. Trimming removed 6 bases at V and 1 base at J, with 13 bases between. CDR1 is SGHRS, CDR2 YFSETQ, per germline. The CDR3 DNA follows: TGCGCCAGCACCCCCCGGACAGTGAACACCGGGGAGCTGTTTTTT. This encodes CASTPRTVNTGELFF.